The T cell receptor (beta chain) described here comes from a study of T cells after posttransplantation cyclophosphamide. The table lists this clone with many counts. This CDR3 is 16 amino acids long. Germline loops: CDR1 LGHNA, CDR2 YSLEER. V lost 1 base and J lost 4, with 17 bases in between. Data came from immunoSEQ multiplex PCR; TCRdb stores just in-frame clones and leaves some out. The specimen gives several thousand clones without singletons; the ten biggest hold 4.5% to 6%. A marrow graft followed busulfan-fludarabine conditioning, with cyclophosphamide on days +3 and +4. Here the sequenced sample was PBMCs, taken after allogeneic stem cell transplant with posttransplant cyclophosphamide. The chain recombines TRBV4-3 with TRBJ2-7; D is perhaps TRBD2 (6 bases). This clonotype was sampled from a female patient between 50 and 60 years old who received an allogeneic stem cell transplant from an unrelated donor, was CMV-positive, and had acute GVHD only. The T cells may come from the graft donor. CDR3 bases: TGCGCCAGCAGCCAAGTTCCGGGGGATCCCTCTTACGAGCAGTACTTC. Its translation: CASSQVPGDPSYEQYF.